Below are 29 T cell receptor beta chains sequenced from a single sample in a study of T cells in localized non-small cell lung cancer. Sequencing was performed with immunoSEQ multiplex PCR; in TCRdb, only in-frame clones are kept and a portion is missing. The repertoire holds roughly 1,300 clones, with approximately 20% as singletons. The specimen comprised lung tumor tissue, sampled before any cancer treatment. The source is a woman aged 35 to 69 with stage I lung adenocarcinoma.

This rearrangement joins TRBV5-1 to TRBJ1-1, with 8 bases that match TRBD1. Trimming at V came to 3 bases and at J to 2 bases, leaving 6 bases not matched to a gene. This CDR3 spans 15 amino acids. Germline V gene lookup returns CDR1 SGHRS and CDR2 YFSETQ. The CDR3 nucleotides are TGCGCCAGCAGCTCCCAGGGGGCGATTAACACTGAAGCTTTCTTT. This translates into CASSSQGAINTEAFF.

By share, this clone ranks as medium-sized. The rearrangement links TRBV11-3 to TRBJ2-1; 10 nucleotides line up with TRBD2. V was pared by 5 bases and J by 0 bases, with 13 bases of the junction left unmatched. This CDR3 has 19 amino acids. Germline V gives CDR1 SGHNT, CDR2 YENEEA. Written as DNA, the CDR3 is TGTGCCAGCAGCCCCGACCGCCTCGGACTAGCGGACTCCTACAATGAGCAGTTCTTC. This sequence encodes CASSPDRLGLADSYNEQFF.

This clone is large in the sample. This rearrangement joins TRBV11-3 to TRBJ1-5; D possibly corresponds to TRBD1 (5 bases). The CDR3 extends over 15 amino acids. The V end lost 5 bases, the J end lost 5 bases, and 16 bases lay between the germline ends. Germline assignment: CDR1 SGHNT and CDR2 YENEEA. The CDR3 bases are TGTGCCAGCAGCAAACACGGATTGGGGGATCAGCCCCAGCATTTT. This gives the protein CASSKHGLGDQPQHF. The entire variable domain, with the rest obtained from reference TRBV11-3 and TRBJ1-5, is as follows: EAGVVQSPRYKIIEKKQPVAFWCNPISGHNTLYWYLQNLGQGPELLIRYENEEAVDDSQLPKDRFSAERLKGVDSTLKIQPAELGDSAVYLCASSKHGLGDQPQHFGDGTRLSIL.

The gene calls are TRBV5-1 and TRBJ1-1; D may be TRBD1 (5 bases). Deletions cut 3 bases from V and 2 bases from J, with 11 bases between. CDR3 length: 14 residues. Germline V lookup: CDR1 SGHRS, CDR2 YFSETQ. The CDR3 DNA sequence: TGCGCCAGCAGCTATGGTACAGGAAACACTGAAGCTTTCTTT. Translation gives CASSYGTGNTEAFF.

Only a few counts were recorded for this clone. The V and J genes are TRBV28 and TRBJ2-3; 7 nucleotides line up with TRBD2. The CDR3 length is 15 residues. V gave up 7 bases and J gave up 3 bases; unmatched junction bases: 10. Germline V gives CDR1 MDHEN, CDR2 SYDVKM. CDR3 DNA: TGTGCCAGCACCCAGGGAGGGGTACTAACAGATACGCAGTATTTT. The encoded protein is CASTQGGVLTDTQYF.

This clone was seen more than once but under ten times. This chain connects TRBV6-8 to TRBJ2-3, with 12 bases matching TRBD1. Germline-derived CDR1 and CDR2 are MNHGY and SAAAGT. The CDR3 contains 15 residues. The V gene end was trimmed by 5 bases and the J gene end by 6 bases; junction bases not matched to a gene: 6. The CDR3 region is CASSTGTGGKDTQYF. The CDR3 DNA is TGTGCCAGCAGTACGGGGACAGGGGGCAAGGATACGCAGTATTTT.

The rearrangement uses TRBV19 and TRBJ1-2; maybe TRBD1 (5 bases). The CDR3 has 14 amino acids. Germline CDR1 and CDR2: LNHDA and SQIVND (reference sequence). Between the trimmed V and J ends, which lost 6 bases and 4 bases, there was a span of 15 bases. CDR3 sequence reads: CASSPVGGSYGYTF. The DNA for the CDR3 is TGTGCCAGTAGCCCCGTCGGGGGAAGCTATGGCTACACCTTC. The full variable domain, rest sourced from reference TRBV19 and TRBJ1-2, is DGGITQSPKYLFRKEGQNVTLSCEQNLNHDAMYWYRQDPGQGLRLIYYSQIVNDFQKGDIAEGYSVSREKKESFPLTVTSAQKNPTAFYLCASSPVGGSYGYTFGSGTRLTVV.

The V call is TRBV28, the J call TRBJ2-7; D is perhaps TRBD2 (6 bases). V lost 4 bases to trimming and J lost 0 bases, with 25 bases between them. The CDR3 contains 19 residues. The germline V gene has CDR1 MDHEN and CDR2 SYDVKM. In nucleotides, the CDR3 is TGTGCCAGCAGTTCCGACATCGCGGGGTTAGGGGAAGTCTCCTACGAGCAGTACTTC. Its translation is CASSSDIAGLGEVSYEQYF.

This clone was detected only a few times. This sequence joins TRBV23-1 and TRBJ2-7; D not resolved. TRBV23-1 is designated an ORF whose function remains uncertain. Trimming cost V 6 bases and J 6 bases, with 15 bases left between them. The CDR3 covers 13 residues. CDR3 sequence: CASSLGHGGEQYF. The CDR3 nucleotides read TGCGCCAGCAGCTTGGGCCATGGTGGCGAGCAGTACTTC.

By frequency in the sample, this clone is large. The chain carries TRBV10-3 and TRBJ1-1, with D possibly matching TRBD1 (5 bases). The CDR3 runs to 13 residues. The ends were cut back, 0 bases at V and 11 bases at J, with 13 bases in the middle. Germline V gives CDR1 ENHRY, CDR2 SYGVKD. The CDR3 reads CAISESMRGSAFF. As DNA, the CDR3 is TGTGCCATCAGTGAGTCGATGAGGGGATCGGCTTTCTTT.

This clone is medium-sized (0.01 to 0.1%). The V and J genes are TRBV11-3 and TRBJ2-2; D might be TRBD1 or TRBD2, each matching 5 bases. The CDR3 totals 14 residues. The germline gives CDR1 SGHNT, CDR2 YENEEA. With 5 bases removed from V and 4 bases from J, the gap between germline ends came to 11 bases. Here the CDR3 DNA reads TGTGCCAGCAGCCTGGGGACGGGCACCGGGGAGCTGTTTTTT. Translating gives CASSLGTGTGELFF.

This CDR3 reads CASSEEGPNTEAFF. The CDR3 coding sequence is TGTGCCAGCAGTGAAGAGGGGCCGAACACTGAAGCTTTCTTT. V and J are TRBV6-1 and TRBJ1-1; D is perhaps TRBD1 (5 bases). Germline V gene lookup returns CDR1 MNHNS and CDR2 SASEGT. Trimming took 1 base from V and 1 from J, leaving 7 bases between them. The CDR3 length is 14 residues.

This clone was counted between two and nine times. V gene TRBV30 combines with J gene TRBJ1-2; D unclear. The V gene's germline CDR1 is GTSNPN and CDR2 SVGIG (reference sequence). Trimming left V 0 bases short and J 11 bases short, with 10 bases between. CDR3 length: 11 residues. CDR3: CAWSVQAGYTF. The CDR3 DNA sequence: TGTGCCTGGAGTGTACAAGCGGGGTACACCTTC.

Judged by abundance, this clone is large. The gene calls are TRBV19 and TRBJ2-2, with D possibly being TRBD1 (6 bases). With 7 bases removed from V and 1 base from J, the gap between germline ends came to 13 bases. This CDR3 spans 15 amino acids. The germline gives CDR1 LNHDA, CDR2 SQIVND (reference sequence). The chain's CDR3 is CASTQQGMNTGELFF. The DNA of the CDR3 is TGTGCCAGTACCCAACAGGGCATGAACACCGGGGAGCTGTTTTTT.

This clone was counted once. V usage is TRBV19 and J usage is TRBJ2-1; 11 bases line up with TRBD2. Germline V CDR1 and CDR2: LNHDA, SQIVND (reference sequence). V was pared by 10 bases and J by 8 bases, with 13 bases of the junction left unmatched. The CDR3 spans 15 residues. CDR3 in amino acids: CATQGLAGGRYEQFF. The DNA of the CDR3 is TGTGCCACCCAGGGGCTAGCGGGGGGTAGGTATGAGCAGTTCTTC.

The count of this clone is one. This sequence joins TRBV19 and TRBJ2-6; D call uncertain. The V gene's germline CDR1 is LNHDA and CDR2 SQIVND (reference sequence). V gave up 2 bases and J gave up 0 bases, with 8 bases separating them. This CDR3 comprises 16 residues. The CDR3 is CASSIRASSGANVLTF. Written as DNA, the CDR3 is TGTGCCAGTAGTATAAGGGCCAGCTCTGGGGCCAACGTCCTGACTTTC.

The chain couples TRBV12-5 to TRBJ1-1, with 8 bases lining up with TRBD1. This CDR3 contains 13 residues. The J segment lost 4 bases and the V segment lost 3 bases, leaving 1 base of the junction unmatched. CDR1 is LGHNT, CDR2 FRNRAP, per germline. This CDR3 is CASGFGQGTEAFF. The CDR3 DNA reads TGTGCTAGTGGTTTTGGACAGGGCACTGAAGCTTTCTTT.

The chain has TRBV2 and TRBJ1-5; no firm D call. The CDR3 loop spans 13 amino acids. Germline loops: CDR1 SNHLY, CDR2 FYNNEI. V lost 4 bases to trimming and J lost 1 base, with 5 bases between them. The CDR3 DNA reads TGTGCCAGCAGTGGGGAAAGCAATCAGCCCCAGCATTTT. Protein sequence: CASSGESNQPQHF.

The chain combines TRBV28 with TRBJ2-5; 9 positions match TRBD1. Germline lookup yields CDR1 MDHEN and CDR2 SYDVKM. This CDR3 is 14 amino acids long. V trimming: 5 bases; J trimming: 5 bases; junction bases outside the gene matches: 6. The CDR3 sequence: CASSLPGTGETQYF. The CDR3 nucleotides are TGTGCCAGCAGTCTGCCCGGGACAGGGGAGACCCAGTACTTC.

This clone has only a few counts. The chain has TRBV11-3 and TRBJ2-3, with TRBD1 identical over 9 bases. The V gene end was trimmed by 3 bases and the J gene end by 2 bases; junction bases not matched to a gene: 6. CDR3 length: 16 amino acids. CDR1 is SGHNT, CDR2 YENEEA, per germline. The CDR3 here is CASSLGDRGSTDTQYF. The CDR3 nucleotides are TGTGCCAGCAGCTTGGGCGACAGGGGGTCCACAGATACGCAGTATTTT.

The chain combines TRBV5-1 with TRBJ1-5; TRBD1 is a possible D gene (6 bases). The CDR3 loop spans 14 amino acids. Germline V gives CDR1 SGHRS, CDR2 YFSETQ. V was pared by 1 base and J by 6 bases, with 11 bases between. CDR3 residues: CASSLMQGSQPQHF. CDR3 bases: TGCGCCAGCAGCTTGATGCAGGGGAGTCAGCCCCAGCATTTT.

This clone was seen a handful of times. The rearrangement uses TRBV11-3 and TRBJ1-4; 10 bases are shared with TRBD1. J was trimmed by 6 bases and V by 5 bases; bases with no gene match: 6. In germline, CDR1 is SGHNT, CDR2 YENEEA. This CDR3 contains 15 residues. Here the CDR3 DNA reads TGTGCCAGCAGCGCGAAGACAGGGGGCCATGAAAAACTGTTTTTT. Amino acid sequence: CASSAKTGGHEKLFF.

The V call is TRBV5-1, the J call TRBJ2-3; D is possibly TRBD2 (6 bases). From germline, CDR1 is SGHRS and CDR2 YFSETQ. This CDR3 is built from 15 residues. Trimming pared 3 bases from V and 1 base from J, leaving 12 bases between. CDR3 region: CASSSTASGTDTQYF. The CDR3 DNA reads TGCGCCAGCAGCTCGACGGCTAGCGGCACAGATACGCAGTATTTT.

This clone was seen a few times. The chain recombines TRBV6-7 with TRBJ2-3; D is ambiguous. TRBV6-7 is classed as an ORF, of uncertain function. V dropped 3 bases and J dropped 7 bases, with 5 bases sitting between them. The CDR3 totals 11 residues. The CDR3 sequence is CASSYSYTQYF. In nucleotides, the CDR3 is TGTGCCAGCAGTTATAGTTATACGCAGTATTTT.

The DNA of the CDR3 is TGTGCCAGCAGCCCGAGGACTAGCGGGGGTACGGGGCAGTTCTTC. Translating gives CASSPRTSGGTGQFF. The chain has TRBV11-3 and TRBJ2-1, with 13 bases identical to TRBD2. J was trimmed by 12 bases and V by 5 bases; bases with no gene match: 10. Germline CDR1 SGHNT, CDR2 YENEEA. CDR3 size: 15 residues.

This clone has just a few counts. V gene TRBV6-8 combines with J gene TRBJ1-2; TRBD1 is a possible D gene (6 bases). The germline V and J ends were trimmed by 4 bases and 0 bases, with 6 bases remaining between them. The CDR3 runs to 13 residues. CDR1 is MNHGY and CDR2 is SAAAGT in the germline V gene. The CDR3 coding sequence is TGTGCCAGCAGTTCAGGGGCTAACTATGGCTACACCTTC. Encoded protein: CASSSGANYGYTF.

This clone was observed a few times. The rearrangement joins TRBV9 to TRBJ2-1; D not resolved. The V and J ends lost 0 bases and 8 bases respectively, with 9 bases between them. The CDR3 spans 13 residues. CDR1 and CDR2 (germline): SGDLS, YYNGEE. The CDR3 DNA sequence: TGTGCCAGCAGCGTAGTTATCGGCGATGAGCAGTTCTTC. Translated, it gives CASSVVIGDEQFF.

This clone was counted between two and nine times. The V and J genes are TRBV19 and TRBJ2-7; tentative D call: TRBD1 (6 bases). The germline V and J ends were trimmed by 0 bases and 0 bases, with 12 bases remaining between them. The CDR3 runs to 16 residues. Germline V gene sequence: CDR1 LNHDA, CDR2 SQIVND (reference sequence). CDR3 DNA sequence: TGTGCCAGTAGTATAGACGGGCAGGGGAGCTCCTACGAGCAGTACTTC. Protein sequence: CASSIDGQGSSYEQYF.

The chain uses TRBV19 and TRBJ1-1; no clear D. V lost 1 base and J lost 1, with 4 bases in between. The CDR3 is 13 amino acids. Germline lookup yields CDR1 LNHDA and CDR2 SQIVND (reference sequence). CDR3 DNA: TGTGCCAGTAGTATAGTGAGGAACACTGAAGCTTTCTTT. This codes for CASSIVRNTEAFF.